This T cell receptor beta chain emerged from a study of Graves' ophthalmopathy and Graves' hyperthyroidism. Germline CDR1 is DFQATT and CDR2 is SNEGSKA (reference sequence). The CDR3 has 11 residues. The V end was cut by 7 bases, the J end by 6 bases, with 12 bases between. This clonotype was detected a few times. RNA transcripts served as template for amplifying TCR beta CDR3 sequences. After a first-round RT-PCR with HTBI primers, a second-round multiplex PCR was run. TCRdb recomputed calls from the multiplex PCR reads with MiXCR, one row per CDR3 protein. Of some 48,000 distinct CDR3 sequences in the sample, about 50% were seen once.

Sequences were obtained from peripheral blood. This clonotype originated in an adult man with Graves' ophthalmopathy. The chain employs TRBV20-1 and TRBJ1-2; D is unclear. The DNA of the CDR3 is TGCAGTGTAGCGGTCGAGCATGGCTACACCTTC. It encodes CSVAVEHGYTF.